Listed here is a single T cell receptor (beta chain). The antigen remains undetermined. Investigators reverse transcribed all isolated RNA, so they sequenced expressed TCRB transcripts. Some clones are missing from TCRdb's copy, which holds only in-frame ones; the method was immunoSEQ multiplex PCR. The sample consists of 310,000 or so clones, about 15% of them appearing once. The record originates from a study of beta chain features in type 1 diabetes. Study context: The patients were much like the healthy donors in age, gender and cell yields.

Using CD45RO/CCR7/CD25/CD127/CD95/CD27, CD4+ naive, central memory, regulatory and stem cell-like memory cells were sorted. Notes on the study in general: Among patients, naive, central memory and Treg TCRB repertoires appeared more similar than among healthy donors. Across all four CD4+ subsets, people with type 1 diabetes showed modestly shorter TCRB CDR3s. Researchers caution that PCR might favor shorter templates, equally among patients and controls.

The sequence was collected from a man aged 18 to 29 with type 1 diabetes. Sequenced material: naive CD4+ T cells from blood.

The CDR3 sequence is CSVGVTGGYEQYF. The CDR3 DNA is TGCAGCGTTGGTGTGACGGGAGGCTACGAGCAGTACTTC. The gene calls are TRBV29-1 and TRBJ2-7, with 7 nucleotides matching TRBD2. The germline V gene has CDR1 SQVTM and CDR2 ANQGSEA. V shed 4 bases, J shed 3 bases, and the junction held 6 bases outside the gene matches. This CDR3 has 13 residues.